This T cell receptor (beta chain) was sequenced in a study of blood T cell repertoires in COVID-19. Study in general: Samples of COVID-19 (acute and convalescent) were obtained from the United States, Italy and Spain.

The CDR3 spans 14 residues. Germline CDR1 and CDR2: LGHNA and YSLEER. Trimming left V 4 bases short and J 4 bases short, with 11 bases between. TCRdb keeps only in-frame clones here, not all; method: immunoSEQ multiplex PCR. The sample records some 59,000 clones, around nine tenths being singletons. The table lists this clone with a few counts. This receptor was taken from a man aged 45-65 years with acute or convalescent COVID-19. The chain is built from TRBV4-3 and TRBJ2-1; a possible D gene is TRBD2 (6 bases). The material sequenced was peripheral blood. This chain's CDR3 is CASSPQAGYNEQFF. The CDR3 nucleotides are TGCGCCAGCAGCCCCCAGGCGGGGTACAATGAGCAGTTCTTC.